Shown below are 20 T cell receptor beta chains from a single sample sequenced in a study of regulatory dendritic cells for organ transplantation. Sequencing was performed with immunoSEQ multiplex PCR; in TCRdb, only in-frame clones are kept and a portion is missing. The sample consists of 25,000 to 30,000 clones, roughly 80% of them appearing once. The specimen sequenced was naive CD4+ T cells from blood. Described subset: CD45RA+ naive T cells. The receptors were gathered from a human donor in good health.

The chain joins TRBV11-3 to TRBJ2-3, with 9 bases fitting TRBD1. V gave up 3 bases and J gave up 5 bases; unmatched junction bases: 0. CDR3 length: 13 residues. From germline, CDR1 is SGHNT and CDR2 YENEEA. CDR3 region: CASSLDRGDTQYF. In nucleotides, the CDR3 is TGTGCCAGCAGCTTGGACAGGGGAGATACGCAGTATTTT.

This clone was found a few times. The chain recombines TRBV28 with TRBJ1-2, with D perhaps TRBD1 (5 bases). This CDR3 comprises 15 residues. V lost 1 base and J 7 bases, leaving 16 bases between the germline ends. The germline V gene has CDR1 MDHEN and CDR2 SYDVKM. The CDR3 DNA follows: TGTGCCAGCAGTTTATCCGCAGGGCATACGCCTGGCTACACCTTC. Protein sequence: CASSLSAGHTPGYTF.

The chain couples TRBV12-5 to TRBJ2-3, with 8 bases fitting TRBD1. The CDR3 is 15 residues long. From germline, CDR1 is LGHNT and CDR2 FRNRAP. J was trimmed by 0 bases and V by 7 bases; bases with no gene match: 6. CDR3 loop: CASALDRASTDTQYF. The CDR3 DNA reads TGTGCTAGTGCCTTGGACAGGGCAAGCACAGATACGCAGTATTTT.

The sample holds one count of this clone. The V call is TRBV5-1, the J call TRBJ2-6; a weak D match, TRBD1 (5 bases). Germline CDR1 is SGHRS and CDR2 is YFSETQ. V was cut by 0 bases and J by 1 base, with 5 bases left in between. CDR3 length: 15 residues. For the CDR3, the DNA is TGCGCCAGCAGCTTGGGACAGTCTGGGGCCAACGTCCTGACTTTC. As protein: CASSLGQSGANVLTF.

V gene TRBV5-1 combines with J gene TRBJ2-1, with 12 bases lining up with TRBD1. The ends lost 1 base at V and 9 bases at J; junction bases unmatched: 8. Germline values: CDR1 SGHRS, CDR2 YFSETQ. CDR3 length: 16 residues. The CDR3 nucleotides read TGCGCCAGCAGCTTGTATTTTGGGACAGGGGGCTTTGAGCAGTTCTTC. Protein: CASSLYFGTGGFEQFF.

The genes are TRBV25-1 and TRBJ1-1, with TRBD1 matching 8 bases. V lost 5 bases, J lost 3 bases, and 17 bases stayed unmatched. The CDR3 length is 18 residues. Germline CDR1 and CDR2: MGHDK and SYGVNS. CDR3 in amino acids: CASSHNTDRAHPYTEAFF. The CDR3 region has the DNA TGTGCCAGCAGTCACAACACGGACAGGGCCCACCCTTACACTGAAGCTTTCTTT.

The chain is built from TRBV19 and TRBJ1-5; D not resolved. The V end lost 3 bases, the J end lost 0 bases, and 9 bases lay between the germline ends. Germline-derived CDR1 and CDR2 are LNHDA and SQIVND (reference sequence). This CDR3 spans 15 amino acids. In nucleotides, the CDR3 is TGTGCCAGTAGTATTAATGGAGATAGCAATCAGCCCCAGCATTTT. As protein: CASSINGDSNQPQHF.

The CDR3 coding sequence is TGTGCCAGCAGCCCTATAGCGGGGGGGCGGTACGAGCAGTACTTC. Its translation is CASSPIAGGRYEQYF. J is TRBJ2-7 and V is TRBV13; TRBD2 matches at 11 bases. Per germline, CDR1 PRHDT and CDR2 FYEKMQ (reference sequence). V was clipped by 5 bases and J by 4 bases; unmatched bases: 7. The CDR3 contains 15 residues.

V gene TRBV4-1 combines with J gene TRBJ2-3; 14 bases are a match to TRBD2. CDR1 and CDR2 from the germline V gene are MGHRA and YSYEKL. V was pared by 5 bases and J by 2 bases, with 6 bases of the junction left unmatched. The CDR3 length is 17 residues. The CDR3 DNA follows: TGCGCCAGCAGCGCCCGACTAGCGGGGGGGAACACAGATACGCAGTATTTT. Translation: CASSARLAGGNTDTQYF.

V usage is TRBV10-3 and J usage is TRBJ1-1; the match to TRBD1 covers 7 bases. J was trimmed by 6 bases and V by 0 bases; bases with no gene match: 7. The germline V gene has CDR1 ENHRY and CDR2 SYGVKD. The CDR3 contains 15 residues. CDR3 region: CAISESETGFAEAFF. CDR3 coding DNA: TGTGCCATCAGTGAGTCGGAGACAGGGTTCGCTGAAGCTTTCTTT.

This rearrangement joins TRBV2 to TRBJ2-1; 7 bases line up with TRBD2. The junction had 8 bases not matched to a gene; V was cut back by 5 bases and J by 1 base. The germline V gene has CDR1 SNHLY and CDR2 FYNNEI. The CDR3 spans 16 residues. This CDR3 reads CASSNPSGPSYNEQFF. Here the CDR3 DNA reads TGTGCCAGCAGTAATCCTAGCGGACCTTCCTACAATGAGCAGTTCTTC.

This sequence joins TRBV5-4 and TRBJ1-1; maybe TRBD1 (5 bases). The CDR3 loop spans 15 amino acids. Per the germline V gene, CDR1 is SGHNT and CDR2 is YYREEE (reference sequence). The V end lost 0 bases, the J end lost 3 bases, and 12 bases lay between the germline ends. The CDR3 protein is CASSLEGARDTEAFF. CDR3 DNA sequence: TGTGCCAGCAGCTTGGAAGGGGCCCGGGACACTGAAGCTTTCTTT.

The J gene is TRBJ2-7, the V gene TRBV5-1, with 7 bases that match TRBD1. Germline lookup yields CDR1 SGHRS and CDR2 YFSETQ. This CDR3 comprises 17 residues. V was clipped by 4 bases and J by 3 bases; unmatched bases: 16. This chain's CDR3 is CASSPSTGSNPLYEQYF. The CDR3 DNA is TGCGCCAGCAGCCCCTCGACAGGGTCTAATCCCCTCTACGAGCAGTACTTC.

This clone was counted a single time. This CDR3 is CASSQVVGVGTEAFF. The DNA for the CDR3 is TGTGCCAGCAGCCAAGTTGTAGGGGTGGGCACTGAAGCTTTCTTT. V and J are TRBV14 and TRBJ1-1; possibly TRBD1 for D (5 bases). V shed 1 base and J shed 4 bases, with 13 bases lying between them. Germline V CDR1 and CDR2: SGHDN, FVKESK. The CDR3 has 15 amino acids.

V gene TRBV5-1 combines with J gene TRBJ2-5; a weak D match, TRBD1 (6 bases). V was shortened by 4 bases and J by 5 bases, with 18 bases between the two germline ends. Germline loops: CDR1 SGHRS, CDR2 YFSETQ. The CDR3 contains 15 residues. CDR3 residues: CASSRLQGSGETQYF. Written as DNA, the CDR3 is TGCGCCAGCAGCCGACTTCAGGGGAGTGGGGAGACCCAGTACTTC.

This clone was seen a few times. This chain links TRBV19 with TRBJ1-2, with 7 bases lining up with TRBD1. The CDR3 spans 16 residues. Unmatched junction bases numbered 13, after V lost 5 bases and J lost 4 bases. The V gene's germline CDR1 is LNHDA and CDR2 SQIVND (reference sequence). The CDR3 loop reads CASSPTRQGWGYGYTF. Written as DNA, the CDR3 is TGTGCCAGTAGTCCCACTAGACAGGGCTGGGGCTATGGCTACACCTTC.

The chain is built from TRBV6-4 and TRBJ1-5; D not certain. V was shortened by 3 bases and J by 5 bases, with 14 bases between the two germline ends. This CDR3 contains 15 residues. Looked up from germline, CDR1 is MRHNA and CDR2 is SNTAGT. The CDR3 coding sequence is TGTGCCAGCAGTGAGATCGGAGCCCCGGATCAGCCCCAGCATTTT. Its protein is CASSEIGAPDQPQHF.

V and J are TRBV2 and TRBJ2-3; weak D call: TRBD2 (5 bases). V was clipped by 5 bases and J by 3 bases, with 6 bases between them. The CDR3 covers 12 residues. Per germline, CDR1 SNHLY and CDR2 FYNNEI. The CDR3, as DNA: TGTGCCAGCAGTTGGGAGACAGATACGCAGTATTTT. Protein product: CASSWETDTQYF.

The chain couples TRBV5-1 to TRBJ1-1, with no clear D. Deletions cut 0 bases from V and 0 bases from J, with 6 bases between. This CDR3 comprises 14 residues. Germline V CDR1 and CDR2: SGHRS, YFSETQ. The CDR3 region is CASSLGVVNTEAFF. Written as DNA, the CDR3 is TGCGCCAGCAGCTTGGGAGTGGTGAACACTGAAGCTTTCTTT.

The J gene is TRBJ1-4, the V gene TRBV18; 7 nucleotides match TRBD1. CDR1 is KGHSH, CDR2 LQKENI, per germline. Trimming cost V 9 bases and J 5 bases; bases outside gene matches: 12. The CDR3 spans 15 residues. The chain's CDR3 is CASRRAGQQNEKLFF. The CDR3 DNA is TGTGCCAGTCGTCGGGCGGGACAGCAAAATGAAAAACTGTTTTTT.